This T cell receptor (beta chain) was sequenced for a study of cytomegalovirus exposure and HLA in healthy donors. The study's findings and limits: TCR sequences were mostly rare, though some public TCRs occurred in many donors. With high specificity and sensitivity, the classifier reportedly diagnosed cytomegalovirus status. TCR beta chains numbering some 160 were designated cytomegalovirus-associated.

The protocol was immunoSEQ multiplex PCR, while the TCRdb copy is restricted to in-frame clones and leaves out a portion. This table holds more than 90,000 clones, 88% found once. From germline, CDR1 is MDHEN and CDR2 SYDVKM. The trim removed 5 bases at V and 4 bases at J, leaving 1 base unmatched. This CDR3 is built from 12 residues. A note on this clone: Its antigen is currently unknown.

Sequencing was performed on PBMCs. This chain joins TRBV28 and TRBJ1-1; 7 positions agree with TRBD1. This TCR derives from a man aged 18 to 35 in good health and CMV-seropositive. The CDR3 reads CASSRTGTEAFF. The CDR3 nucleotides are TGTGCCAGCAGTAGGACAGGCACTGAAGCTTTCTTT.